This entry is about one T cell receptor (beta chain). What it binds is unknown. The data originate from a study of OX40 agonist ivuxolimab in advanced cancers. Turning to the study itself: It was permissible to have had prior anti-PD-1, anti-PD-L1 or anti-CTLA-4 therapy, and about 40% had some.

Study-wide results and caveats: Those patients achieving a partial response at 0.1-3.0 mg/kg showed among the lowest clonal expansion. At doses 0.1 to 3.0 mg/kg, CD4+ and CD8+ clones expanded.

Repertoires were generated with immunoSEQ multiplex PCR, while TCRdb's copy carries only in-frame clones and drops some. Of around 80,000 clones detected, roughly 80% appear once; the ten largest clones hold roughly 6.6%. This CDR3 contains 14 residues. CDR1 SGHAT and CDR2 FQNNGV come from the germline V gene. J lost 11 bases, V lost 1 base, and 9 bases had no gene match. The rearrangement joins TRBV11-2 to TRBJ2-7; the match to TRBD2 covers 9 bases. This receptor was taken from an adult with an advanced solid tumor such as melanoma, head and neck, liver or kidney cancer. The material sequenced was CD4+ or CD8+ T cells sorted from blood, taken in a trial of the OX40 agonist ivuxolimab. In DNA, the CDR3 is TGTGCCAGCAGCTTAGGGGGACTAGCAAATGCTGAGTACTTC. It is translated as CASSLGGLANAEYF.